This passage covers 17 T cell receptor beta chains from one sample sequenced in a study of cytomegalovirus exposure and HLA in healthy donors. The PCR was carried out with 60 Vbeta primers and 13 Jbeta primers. TCRdb's copy holds only in-frame clones and misses some; the assay was immunoSEQ multiplex PCR. The sample carries 150,000 to 200,000 clones, about 80% recorded once. The sequencing sample was made of PBMCs. The receptor set was obtained from a woman aged 40 to 50 in good health and CMV-seronegative.

The chain recombines TRBV19 with TRBJ2-1; D is unresolved. V lost 7 bases to trimming and J lost 0 bases, with 7 bases between them. Per germline, CDR1 LNHDA and CDR2 SQIVND (reference sequence). CDR3 length: 13 residues. The chain's CDR3 is CASKLSSYNEQFF. The CDR3 DNA reads as TGTGCCAGTAAGCTTAGCTCCTACAATGAGCAGTTCTTC.

This clone was observed a single time. The chain employs TRBV9 and TRBJ2-1; the D is unclear. The CDR3 is 14 residues long. Trimming took off 0 bases at V and 4 bases at J, with 8 bases between the two ends. Germline CDR1 SGDLS, CDR2 YYNGEE. The CDR3 bases are TGTGCCAGCAGCGTAGCTAGTGTGTACAATGAGCAGTTCTTC. Translation gives CASSVASVYNEQFF.

Notes on this clone: In the same sample, other DNA sequences code for this CDR3. This sequence joins TRBV19 and TRBJ1-5; D possibly corresponds to TRBD1 (6 bases). V was shortened by 3 bases and J by 5 bases, with 11 bases between the two germline ends. Germline lookup yields CDR1 LNHDA and CDR2 SQIVND (reference sequence). The CDR3 sequence is 14 residues long. CDR3 sequence (DNA): TGTGCCAGTAGTATTAGGGGGAGTGATCAGCCCCAGCATTTT. This codes for CASSIRGSDQPQHF.

This chain connects TRBV7-9 to TRBJ2-1, with 14 nucleotides matching TRBD2. CDR3 length equals 16 residues. Germline CDR1 is SEHNR and CDR2 is FQNEAQ (reference sequence). With 5 bases clipped from V and 8 bases from J, the junction kept 8 bases outside the gene matches. The CDR3 reads CASSQGLAGAGDEQFF. The CDR3 nucleotides read TGTGCCAGCAGCCAGGGACTAGCGGGAGCGGGGGATGAGCAGTTCTTC.

This clone has just a few counts. The chain combines TRBV19 with TRBJ2-7, with D possibly matching TRBD2 (6 bases). The germline V gene has CDR1 LNHDA and CDR2 SQIVND (reference sequence). Between the trimmed V and J ends, which lost 7 bases and 5 bases, there was a span of 9 bases. The CDR3 loop spans 11 amino acids. The CDR3 sequence is CASIGGHEQYF. The DNA for the CDR3 is TGTGCCAGTATTGGAGGGCACGAGCAGTACTTC.

V usage is TRBV4-3 and J usage is TRBJ2-3; D is possibly TRBD1 (5 bases). Germline assignment: CDR1 LGHNA and CDR2 YSLEER. The CDR3 sequence is 15 residues long. V gave up 3 bases and J gave up 1 base, with 11 bases separating them. CDR3 amino acids: CASSQDNQGTDTQYF. CDR3 coding DNA: TGCGCCAGCAGCCAGGACAACCAGGGCACAGATACGCAGTATTTT.

The V and J genes are TRBV4-1 and TRBJ2-4; no reliable D call. Trimming removed 0 bases from V and 15 bases from J, with 12 bases in between. Germline V CDR1 and CDR2: MGHRA, YSYEKL. The CDR3 has 12 amino acids. The CDR3 here is CASSQEESFSYF. In DNA, the CDR3 is TGCGCCAGCAGCCAAGAAGAGTCGTTCTCGTACTTC.

This sequence joins TRBV2 and TRBJ1-1, with D possibly TRBD1 on 5 matching bases. Trimming left V 6 bases short and J 0 bases short, with 8 bases between. The CDR3 covers 13 residues. Germline CDR1 and CDR2: SNHLY and FYNNEI. CDR3 region: CASRQGLNTEAFF. The CDR3 bases are TGTGCCAGCAGGCAGGGTTTGAACACTGAAGCTTTCTTT.

V is TRBV10-3 and J is TRBJ1-1; D remains ambiguous. The V end was cut by 5 bases, the J end by 1 base, with 11 bases between. In germline, CDR1 is ENHRY, CDR2 SYGVKD. This CDR3 region has 14 residues. The CDR3 DNA sequence: TGTGCCATCAGTATTAACCAGGAGAACACTGAAGCTTTCTTT. Translated, it gives CAISINQENTEAFF.

Comments on this clone: The same CDR3 is also encoded by other DNA sequences in this sample. V usage is TRBV9 and J usage is TRBJ1-4, with D unresolved. V was clipped by 4 bases and J by 8 bases, with 12 bases between them. Germline CDR1 is SGDLS and CDR2 is YYNGEE. The CDR3 spans 13 residues. CDR3 amino acids: CASSPGEREKLFF. CDR3 DNA: TGTGCCAGCAGCCCCGGAGAACGGGAAAAACTGTTTTTT.

The chain combines TRBV7-3 with TRBJ1-1; D remains unclear. This CDR3 contains 14 residues. Trimming stripped 7 bases from V and 1 base from J, with 13 bases between. CDR1 SGHTA and CDR2 FQGTGA come from the germline V gene. The CDR3 bases are TGTGCCAGCAAGGAGGGTCCATCGAACACTGAAGCTTTCTTT. It encodes CASKEGPSNTEAFF.

J is TRBJ1-1 and V is TRBV5-1; the match to TRBD1 covers 8 bases. Germline V gene sequence: CDR1 SGHRS, CDR2 YFSETQ. The V segment lost 5 bases and the J segment 4 bases; nucleotides outside the gene matches: 4. The length of the CDR3 is 13 residues. The CDR3 DNA sequence: TGCGCCAGCAGGTCAACAGGGGGCACTGAAGCTTTCTTT. Translating gives CASRSTGGTEAFF.

The gene calls are TRBV7-2 and TRBJ1-4; no clear D gene. This CDR3 has 15 residues. Trimming left V 1 base short and J 7 bases short, with 13 bases between. The germline V gene has CDR1 SGHTA and CDR2 FQGNSA. CDR3 sequence: CASSLGGPGSEKLFF. The CDR3 nucleotides read TGTGCCAGCAGCTTAGGAGGGCCCGGGAGTGAAAAACTGTTTTTT.

This chain connects TRBV10-3 to TRBJ1-2; D is unresolved. V lost 11 bases and J lost 10, with 14 bases in between. Germline CDR1 and CDR2: ENHRY and SYGVKD. The CDR3 spans 10 residues. Here the CDR3 DNA reads TGTGCCCCCGCGGTCTATAACTACACCTTC. This sequence encodes CAPAVYNYTF.

This clone was picked up a small number of times. The chain couples TRBV28 to TRBJ1-4, with D perhaps TRBD1 (6 bases). CDR1 and CDR2 (germline): MDHEN, SYDVKM. This CDR3 region has 13 residues. Deletions cut 8 bases from V and 7 bases from J, with 14 bases between. The CDR3 loop is CASAETGPEKLFF. The CDR3 nucleotides are TGTGCCAGCGCCGAGACAGGTCCTGAAAAACTGTTTTTT.

This chain links TRBV27 with TRBJ1-5; 9 bases fit TRBD1. The CDR3 sequence is 15 residues long. The trim removed 2 bases at V and 7 bases at J, leaving 6 bases unmatched. Germline V gene sequence: CDR1 MNHEY, CDR2 SMNVEV (reference sequence). The CDR3 protein is CASSLRGQGRQPQHF. The DNA for the CDR3 is TGTGCCAGCAGTTTACGAGGACAGGGGCGGCAGCCCCAGCATTTT.

V usage is TRBV6-5 and J usage is TRBJ1-1; weak D call: TRBD1 (6 bases). CDR1 and CDR2 (germline): MNHEY, SVGAGI. The CDR3 is 13 amino acids. V was pared by 6 bases and J by 4 bases, with 12 bases between. CDR3 sequence reads: CASSDRLRTEAFF. In nucleotides, the CDR3 is TGTGCCAGCAGCGACAGGTTACGCACTGAAGCTTTCTTT.